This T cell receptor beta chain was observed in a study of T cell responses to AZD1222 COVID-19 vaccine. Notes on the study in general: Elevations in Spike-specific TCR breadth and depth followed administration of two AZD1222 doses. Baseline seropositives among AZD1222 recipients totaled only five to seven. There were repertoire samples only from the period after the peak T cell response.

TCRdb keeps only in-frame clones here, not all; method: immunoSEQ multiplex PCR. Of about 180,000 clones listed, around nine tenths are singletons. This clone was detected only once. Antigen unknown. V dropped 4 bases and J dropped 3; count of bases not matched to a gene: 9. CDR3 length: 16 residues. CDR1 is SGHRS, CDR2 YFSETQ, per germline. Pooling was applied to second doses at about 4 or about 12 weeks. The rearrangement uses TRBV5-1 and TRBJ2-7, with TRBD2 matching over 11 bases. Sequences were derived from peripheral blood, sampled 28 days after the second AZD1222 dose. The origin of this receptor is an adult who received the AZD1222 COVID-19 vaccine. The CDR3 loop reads CASSSGGTSGHYEQYF. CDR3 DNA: TGCGCCAGCAGCAGTGGGGGGACTAGCGGCCACTACGAGCAGTACTTC.